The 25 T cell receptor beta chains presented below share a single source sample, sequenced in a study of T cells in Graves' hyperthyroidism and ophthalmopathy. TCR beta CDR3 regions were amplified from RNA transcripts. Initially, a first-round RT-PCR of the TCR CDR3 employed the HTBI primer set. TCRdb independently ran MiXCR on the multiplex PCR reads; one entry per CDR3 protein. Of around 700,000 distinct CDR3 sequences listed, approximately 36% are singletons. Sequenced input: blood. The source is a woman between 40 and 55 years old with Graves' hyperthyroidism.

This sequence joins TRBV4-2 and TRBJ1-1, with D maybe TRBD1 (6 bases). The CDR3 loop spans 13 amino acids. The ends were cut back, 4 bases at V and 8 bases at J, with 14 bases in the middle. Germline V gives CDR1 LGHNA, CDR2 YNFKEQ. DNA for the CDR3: TGTGCCAGCAGCCTCGGAGGACAGCAAGAAGCTTTCTTT. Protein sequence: CASSLGGQQEAFF.

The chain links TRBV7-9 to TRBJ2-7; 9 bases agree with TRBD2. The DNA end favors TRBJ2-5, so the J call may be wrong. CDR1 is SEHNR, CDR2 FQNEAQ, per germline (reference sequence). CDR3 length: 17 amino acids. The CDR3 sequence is CASSQVVAGVGWETQYF. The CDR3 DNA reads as TGTGCCAGCAGCCAAGTAGTAGCGGGGGTCGGATGGGAGACCCAGTACTTC.

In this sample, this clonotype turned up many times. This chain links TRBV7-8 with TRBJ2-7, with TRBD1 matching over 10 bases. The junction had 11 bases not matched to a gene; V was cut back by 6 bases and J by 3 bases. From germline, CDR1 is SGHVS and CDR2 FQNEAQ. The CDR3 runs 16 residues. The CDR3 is CASSQRRDRGVYEQYF. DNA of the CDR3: TGTGCCAGCAGTCAGCGCCGGGACAGGGGAGTCTACGAGCAGTACTTC.

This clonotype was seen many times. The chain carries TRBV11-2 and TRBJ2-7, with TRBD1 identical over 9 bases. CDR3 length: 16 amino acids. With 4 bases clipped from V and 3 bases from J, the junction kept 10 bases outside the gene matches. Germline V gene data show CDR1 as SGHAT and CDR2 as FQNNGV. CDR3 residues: CASSSWGRDRDYEQYF. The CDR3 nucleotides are TGTGCCAGCAGCTCTTGGGGCCGGGACAGGGACTACGAGCAGTACTTC.

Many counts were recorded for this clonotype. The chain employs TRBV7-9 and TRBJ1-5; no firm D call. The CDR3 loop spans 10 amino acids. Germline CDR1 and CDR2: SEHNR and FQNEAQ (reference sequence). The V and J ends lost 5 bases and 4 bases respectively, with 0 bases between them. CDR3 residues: CASSNQPQHF. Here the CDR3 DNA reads TGTGCCAGCAGCAATCAGCCCCAGCATTTT.

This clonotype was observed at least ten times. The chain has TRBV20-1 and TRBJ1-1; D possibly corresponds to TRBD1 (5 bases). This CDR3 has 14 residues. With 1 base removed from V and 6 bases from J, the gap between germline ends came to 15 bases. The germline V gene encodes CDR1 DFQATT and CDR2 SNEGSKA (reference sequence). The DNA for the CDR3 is TGCAGTGCTAGAGCCATCCTAGGGACGGCTGAAGCTTTCTTT. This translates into CSARAILGTAEAFF.

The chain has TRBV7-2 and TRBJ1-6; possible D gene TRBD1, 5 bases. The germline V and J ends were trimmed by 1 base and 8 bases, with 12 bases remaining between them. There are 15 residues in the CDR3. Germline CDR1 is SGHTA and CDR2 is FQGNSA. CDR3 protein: CASSLVWGGDSPLHF. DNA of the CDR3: TGTGCCAGCAGCTTAGTTTGGGGGGGGGATTCACCCCTCCACTTT.

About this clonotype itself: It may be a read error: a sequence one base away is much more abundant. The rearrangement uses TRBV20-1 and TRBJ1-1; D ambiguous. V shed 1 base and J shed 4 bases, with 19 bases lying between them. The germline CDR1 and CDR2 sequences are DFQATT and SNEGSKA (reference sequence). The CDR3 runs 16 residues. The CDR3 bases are TGCAGTGCTAGAGTAGTTTCGAATCCCAGAAGCACTGAAGCTTTCTTT. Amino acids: CSARVVSNPRSTEAFF.

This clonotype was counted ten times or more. The CDR3 coding sequence is TGTGCCAGCAGCTTAGCCCCCGGGAATTGGGGCTACACCTTC. Translation: CASSLAPGNWGYTF. This chain joins TRBV7-2 and TRBJ1-2; no clear D. From germline, CDR1 is SGHTA and CDR2 FQGNSA. V dropped 0 bases and J dropped 8 bases, with 13 bases sitting between them. The CDR3 runs to 14 residues.

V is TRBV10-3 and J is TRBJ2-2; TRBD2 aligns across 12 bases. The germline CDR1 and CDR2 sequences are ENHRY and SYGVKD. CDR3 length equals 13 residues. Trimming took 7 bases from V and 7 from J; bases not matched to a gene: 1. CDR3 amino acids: CAITSGRDGELFF. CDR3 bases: TGTGCCATCACTAGCGGGAGGGACGGGGAGCTGTTTTTT.

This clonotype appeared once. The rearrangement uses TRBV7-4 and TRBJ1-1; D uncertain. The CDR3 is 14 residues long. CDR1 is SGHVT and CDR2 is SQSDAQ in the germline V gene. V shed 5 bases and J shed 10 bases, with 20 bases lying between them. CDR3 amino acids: CASSPAQSSIGAFF. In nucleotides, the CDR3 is TGTGCCAGCAGCCCGGCCCAGTCCTCTATTGGAGCTTTCTTT. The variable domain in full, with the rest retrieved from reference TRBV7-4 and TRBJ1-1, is GAGVSQSPRYKVAKRGRDVALRCDSISGHVTLYWYRQTLGQGSEVLTYSQSDAQRDKSGRPSGRFSAERPERSVSTLKIQRTEQGDSAVYLCASSPAQSSIGAFFGQGTRLTVV.

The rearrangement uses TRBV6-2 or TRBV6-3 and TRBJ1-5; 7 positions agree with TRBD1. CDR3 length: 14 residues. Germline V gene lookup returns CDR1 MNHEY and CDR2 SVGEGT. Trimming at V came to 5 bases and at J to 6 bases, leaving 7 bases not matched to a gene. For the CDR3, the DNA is TGTGCCAGCAGTCCATCCAGGGGGGGTCAGCCCCAGCATTTT. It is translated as CASSPSRGGQPQHF.

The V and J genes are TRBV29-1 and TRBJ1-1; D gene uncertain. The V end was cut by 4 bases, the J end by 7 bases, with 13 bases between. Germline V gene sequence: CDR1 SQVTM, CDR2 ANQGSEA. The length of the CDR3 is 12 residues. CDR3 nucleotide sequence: TGCAGCGTTGCCCGGTTTGTCGGTGAAGCTTTCTTT. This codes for CSVARFVGEAFF.

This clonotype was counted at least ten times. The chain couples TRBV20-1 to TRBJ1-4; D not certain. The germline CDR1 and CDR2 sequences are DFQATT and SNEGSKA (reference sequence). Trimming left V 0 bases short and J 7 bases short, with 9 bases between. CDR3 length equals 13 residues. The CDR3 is CSARDAAGEKLFF. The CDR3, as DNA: TGCAGTGCTAGAGACGCGGCCGGTGAAAAACTGTTTTTT.

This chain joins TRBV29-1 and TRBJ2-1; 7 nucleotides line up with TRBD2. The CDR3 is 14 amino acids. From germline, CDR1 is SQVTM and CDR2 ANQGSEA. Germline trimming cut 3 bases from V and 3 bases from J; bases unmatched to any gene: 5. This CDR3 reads CSVDAGVGYNEQFF. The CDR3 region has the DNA TGCAGCGTTGACGCGGGAGTAGGCTACAATGAGCAGTTCTTC.

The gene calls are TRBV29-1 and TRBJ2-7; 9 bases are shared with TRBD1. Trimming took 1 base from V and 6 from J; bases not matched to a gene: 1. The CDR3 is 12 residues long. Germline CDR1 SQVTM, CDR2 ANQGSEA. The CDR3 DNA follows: TGCAGCGTTGAAGGGGACAGGGTCGAGCAGTACTTC. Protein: CSVEGDRVEQYF.

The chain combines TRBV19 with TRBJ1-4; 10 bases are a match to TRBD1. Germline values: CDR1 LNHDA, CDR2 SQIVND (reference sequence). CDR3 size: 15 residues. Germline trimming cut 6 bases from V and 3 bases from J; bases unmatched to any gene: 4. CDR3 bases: TGTGCCAGTAGAGGGACAGGGGCCCCTAATGAAAAACTGTTTTTT. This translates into CASRGTGAPNEKLFF.

CDR3 DNA sequence: TGTGCCAGCAGTTCCGGGACAGGGAGCGTCCTGACTTTC. It specifies CASSSGTGSVLTF. The chain links TRBV7-2 to TRBJ2-6; 9 nucleotides line up with TRBD1. The CDR3 runs to 13 residues. V shed 6 bases, J shed 12 bases, and the junction held 6 bases outside the gene matches. CDR1 SGHTA and CDR2 FQGNSA come from the germline V gene. Full variable domain (missing parts from reference TRBV7-2 and TRBJ2-6): GAGVSQSPSNKVTEKGKDVELRCDPISGHTALYWYRQSLGQGLEFLIYFQGNSAPDKSGLPSDRFSAERTGGSVSTLTIQRTQQEDSAVYLCASSSGTGSVLTFGAGSRLTVL.

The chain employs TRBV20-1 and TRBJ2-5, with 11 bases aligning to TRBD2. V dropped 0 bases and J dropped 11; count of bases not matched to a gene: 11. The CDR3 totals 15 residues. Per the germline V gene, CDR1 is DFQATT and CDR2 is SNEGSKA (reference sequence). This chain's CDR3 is CSARDSGGAEGTQYF. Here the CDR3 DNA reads TGCAGTGCTAGAGATAGCGGGGGGGCAGAGGGGACGCAGTACTTC.

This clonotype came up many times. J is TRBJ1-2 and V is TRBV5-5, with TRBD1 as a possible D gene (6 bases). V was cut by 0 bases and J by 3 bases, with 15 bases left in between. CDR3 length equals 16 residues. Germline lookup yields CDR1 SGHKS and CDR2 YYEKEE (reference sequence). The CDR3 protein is CASSLGWPGVDYGYTF. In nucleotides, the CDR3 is TGTGCCAGCAGCTTGGGTTGGCCAGGGGTGGACTATGGCTACACCTTC.

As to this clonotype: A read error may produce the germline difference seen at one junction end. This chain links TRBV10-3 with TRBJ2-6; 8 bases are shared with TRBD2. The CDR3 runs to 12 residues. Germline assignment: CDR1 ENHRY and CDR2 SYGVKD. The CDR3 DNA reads TGTGCCACCGGGGGGGGGGGCAACGTCCTGACTTTC. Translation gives CATGGGGNVLTF.

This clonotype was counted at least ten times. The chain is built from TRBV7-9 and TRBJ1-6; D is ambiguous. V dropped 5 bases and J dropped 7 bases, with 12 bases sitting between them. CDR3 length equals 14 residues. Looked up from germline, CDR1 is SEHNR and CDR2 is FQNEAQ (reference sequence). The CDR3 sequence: CASSQTRENSPLHF. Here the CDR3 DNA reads TGTGCCAGCAGCCAAACGCGGGAAAATTCACCCCTCCACTTT.

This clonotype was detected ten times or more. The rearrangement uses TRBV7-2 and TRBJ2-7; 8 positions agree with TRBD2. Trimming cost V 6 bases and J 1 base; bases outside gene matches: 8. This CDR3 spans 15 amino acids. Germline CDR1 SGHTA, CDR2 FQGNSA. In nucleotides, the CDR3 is TGTGCCAGCAGACCGACTAGCGTTTCGTCCTACGAGCAGTACTTC. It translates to CASRPTSVSSYEQYF.

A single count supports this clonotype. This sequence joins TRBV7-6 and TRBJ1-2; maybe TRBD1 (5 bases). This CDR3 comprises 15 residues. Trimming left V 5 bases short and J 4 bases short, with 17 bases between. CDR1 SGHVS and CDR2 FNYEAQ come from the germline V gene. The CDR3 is CASSPTGPRCYGYTF. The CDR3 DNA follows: TGTGCCAGCAGCCCGACGGGACCAAGGTGCTATGGCTACACCTTC.

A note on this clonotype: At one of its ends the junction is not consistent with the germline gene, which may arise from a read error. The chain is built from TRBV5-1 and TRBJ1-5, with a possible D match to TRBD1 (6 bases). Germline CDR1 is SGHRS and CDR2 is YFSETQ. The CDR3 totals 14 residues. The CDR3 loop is CVSSLDSLSQPQHF. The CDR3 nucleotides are TGCGTCAGCAGCCTGGACAGCCTATCTCAGCCCCAGCATTTT.